This T cell receptor (beta chain) was captured by sequencing in a study of T-cell reconstitution after alpha-beta-depleted transplantation in children. Deletions cut 6 bases from V and 5 bases from J, with 19 bases between. The CDR3 totals 15 residues. As it was prepared, the TCRbeta library received unique molecular identifiers. MiXCR was run by TCRdb on the PCR reads, yielding one entry per CDR3 protein. The table records around 420,000 distinct CDR3 sequences, around 15% of them present only once. The starting material was PBMCs, mostly from graft donor cells, obtained 360 days after TCRalphabeta/CD19-depleted stem cell transplant. The V gene is TRBV12-3 or TRBV12-4, the J gene TRBJ2-5; D not resolved. The TCR was taken from a boy younger than two who had a stem cell transplant for Wiskott-Aldrich syndrome, so the T cells may come from the graft donor. The CDR3 DNA sequence: TGTGCCAGCAGCAAATTGCAGAGGTCGGCTGAGACCCAGTACTTC. Residues: CASSKLQRSAETQYF.